Listed here are 18 T cell receptor beta chains from one sample, sequenced in a study of blood T cell repertoires in COVID-19. Assay used: immunoSEQ multiplex PCR; TCRdb lists only in-frame clones, some missing. Of roughly 250,000 clones detected, 86% appear once; the ten largest clones hold around 2%. The sequenced material came from PBMCs or T cells enriched from blood (not recorded which). All receptors come from a woman aged 50 to 60 who had recovered from COVID-19.

V gene TRBV9 combines with J gene TRBJ2-1; 9 nucleotides match TRBD1. Per germline, CDR1 SGDLS and CDR2 YYNGEE. The CDR3 covers 17 residues. The V and J ends lost 4 bases and 1 base, in that order; junction bases with no gene match: 9. CDR3 coding DNA: TGTGCCAGCAGCCTTCGGTCCGGGACAGGGTCCTACAATGAGCAGTTCTTC. Translated, it gives CASSLRSGTGSYNEQFF.

This clone was counted once. This chain uses TRBV4-3 with TRBJ1-6; a possible D gene is TRBD1 (6 bases). The germline CDR1 and CDR2 sequences are LGHNA and YSLEER. Trimming pared 1 base from V and 7 bases from J, leaving 11 bases between. The CDR3 loop spans 15 amino acids. CDR3 bases: TGCGCCAGCAGCCAAGCCAGGGGCGCAAATTCACCCCTCCACTTT. It codes for CASSQARGANSPLHF.

V gene TRBV6-5 combines with J gene TRBJ2-1, with TRBD2 identical over 8 bases. V lost 8 bases to trimming and J lost 6 bases; unmatched junction nucleotides: 9. This CDR3 has 14 residues. Looked up from germline, CDR1 is MNHEY and CDR2 is SVGAGI. DNA for the CDR3: TGTGCCAGCGGCTATAGCGGGGCCGGCAATGAGCAGTTCTTC. This sequence encodes CASGYSGAGNEQFF.

The CDR3 spells CASRSPGQGSGDTQYF. CDR3 coding DNA: TGTGCCAGCAGATCCCCGGGACAGGGGTCTGGAGATACGCAGTATTTT. V gene TRBV27 combines with J gene TRBJ2-3, with 10 bases lining up with TRBD1. Germline V CDR1 and CDR2: MNHEY, SMNVEV (reference sequence). Trimming removed 6 bases from V and 5 bases from J; junction bases left unmatched: 11. This CDR3 is built from 16 residues.

The genes are TRBV3-1 (or the pseudogene TRBV3-2) and TRBJ2-3; 8 bases are a match to TRBD2. The germline V gene encodes CDR1 LGHDT and CDR2 YNNKEL (reference sequence). This CDR3 has 17 amino acids. V lost 0 bases to trimming and J lost 1 base; unmatched junction nucleotides: 6. This CDR3 is CASSQDLLAVGTDTQYF. CDR3 DNA sequence: TGTGCCAGCAGCCAAGATCTACTAGCGGTGGGCACAGATACGCAGTATTTT.

This chain joins TRBV28 and TRBJ1-5; D may be TRBD1 (5 bases). Germline CDR1 MDHEN, CDR2 SYDVKM. The CDR3 contains 17 residues. Trimming removed 10 bases from V and 2 bases from J, with 24 bases in between. In nucleotides, the CDR3 is TGTGCCACCCTCAGCTTCTGGGGGGTGATGGGCAATCAGCCCCAGCATTTT. Translated, it gives CATLSFWGVMGNQPQHF.

The rearrangement joins TRBV18 to TRBJ2-5; the D gene is possibly TRBD1 (6 bases). Germline CDR1 KGHSH, CDR2 LQKENI. This CDR3 region has 13 residues. The germline V and J ends were trimmed by 6 bases and 2 bases, with 10 bases remaining between them. This chain's CDR3 is CASSQGGQETQYF. The CDR3 nucleotides are TGTGCCAGCTCGCAAGGGGGACAAGAGACCCAGTACTTC.

The chain is built from TRBV11-1 and TRBJ2-1; TRBD2 might be the D (7 bases). Germline V lookup: CDR1 SGHAT, CDR2 FQDESV (reference sequence). This CDR3 contains 15 residues. V was clipped by 3 bases and J by 4 bases, with 13 bases between them. CDR3 sequence: CASSFRGAHYNEQFF. The CDR3 DNA is TGTGCCAGCAGCTTTCGGGGGGCTCATTACAATGAGCAGTTCTTC.

The chain has TRBV18 and TRBJ1-2, with D maybe TRBD1 (5 bases). The CDR3 is 12 residues long. Trimming removed 2 bases from V and 4 bases from J, with 5 bases in between. Per germline, CDR1 KGHSH and CDR2 LQKENI. CDR3 in amino acids: CASSPDSYGYTF. CDR3 in DNA: TGTGCCAGCTCACCAGACAGCTATGGCTACACCTTC.

The chain is built from TRBV19 and TRBJ1-2; 10 bases agree with TRBD1. Germline lookup yields CDR1 LNHDA and CDR2 SQIVND (reference sequence). V was pared by 3 bases and J by 8 bases, with 15 bases of the junction left unmatched. CDR3 length: 17 amino acids. The CDR3 DNA sequence: TGTGCCAGTAGTATCTTATTCGCGATGACAGGGGGCCAAGGCTACACCTTC. This sequence encodes CASSILFAMTGGQGYTF. The full variable domain, completed using reference TRBV19 and TRBJ1-2, is DGGITQSPKYLFRKEGQNVTLSCEQNLNHDAMYWYRQDPGQGLRLIYYSQIVNDFQKGDIAEGYSVSREKKESFPLTVTSAQKNPTAFYLCASSILFAMTGGQGYTFGSGTRLTVV.

This clone was counted a single time. The chain joins TRBV19 to TRBJ2-1, with 8 bases that match TRBD2. Germline CDR1 and CDR2: LNHDA and SQIVND (reference sequence). This CDR3 has 12 amino acids. The V and J ends lost 4 bases and 12 bases, in that order; junction bases with no gene match: 5. The CDR3 reads CASSSRSGRQFF. In DNA, the CDR3 is TGTGCCAGTAGTAGTAGAAGCGGGAGGCAGTTCTTC.

This sequence joins TRBV28 and TRBJ1-6; possibly TRBD1 for D (6 bases). Germline V CDR1 and CDR2: MDHEN, SYDVKM. The V end lost 5 bases, the J end lost 7 bases, and 15 bases lay between the germline ends. This CDR3 has 15 residues. For the CDR3, the DNA is TGTGCCAGCAGTACAAGGGACACGGCGAATTCACCCCTCCACTTT. It codes for CASSTRDTANSPLHF.

This sequence joins TRBV9 and TRBJ1-2, with 8 positions matching TRBD1. Germline CDR1 SGDLS, CDR2 YYNGEE. J lost 8 bases, V lost 4 bases, and 13 bases had no gene match. CDR3 length equals 15 residues. The CDR3 protein is CASSTRDRSNNGYTF. As DNA, the CDR3 is TGTGCCAGCAGCACCAGGGACAGGTCTAATAACGGCTACACCTTC.

The chain couples TRBV18 to TRBJ2-1, with D possibly TRBD1 on 5 matching bases. The germline V gene encodes CDR1 KGHSH and CDR2 LQKENI. V was shortened by 1 base and J by 8 bases, with 15 bases between the two germline ends. This CDR3 is built from 15 residues. The CDR3 sequence is CASSPQGLTRDEQFF. The DNA for the CDR3 is TGTGCCAGCTCACCACAGGGGTTGACCCGCGATGAGCAGTTCTTC.

The chain links TRBV9 to TRBJ1-1; 10 positions agree with TRBD1. CDR3 length equals 15 residues. V shed 0 bases, J shed 5 bases, and the junction held 4 bases outside the gene matches. The germline gives CDR1 SGDLS, CDR2 YYNGEE. The CDR3 sequence: CASSVEGQGYTEAFF. CDR3 nucleotide sequence: TGTGCCAGCAGCGTAGAGGGACAGGGGTATACTGAAGCTTTCTTT.

The chain couples TRBV28 to TRBJ2-7; 8 nucleotides agree with TRBD2. The germline V gene has CDR1 MDHEN and CDR2 SYDVKM. The V and J ends lost 3 bases and 0 bases, in that order; junction bases with no gene match: 4. The CDR3 covers 15 residues. The CDR3 DNA reads as TGTGCCAGCAGTTTCGGGGGGGCGGGCTCCTACGAGCAGTACTTC. It specifies CASSFGGAGSYEQYF.

The chain joins TRBV7-2 to TRBJ1-2, with 11 positions matching TRBD1. This CDR3 has 16 amino acids. V dropped 6 bases and J dropped 0; count of bases not matched to a gene: 6. CDR1 SGHTA and CDR2 FQGNSA come from the germline V gene. The CDR3 reads CASSGTGGVANYGYTF. CDR3 in DNA: TGTGCCAGCAGTGGGACAGGGGGGGTGGCTAACTATGGCTACACCTTC.

Here the CDR3 reads CASSLTGRNTEAFF. In nucleotides, the CDR3 is TGTGCCAGCAGCTTAACGGGCAGGAACACTGAAGCTTTCTTT. J is TRBJ1-1 and V is TRBV7-3, with D hard to call. The V end lost 0 bases, the J end lost 1 base, and 6 bases lay between the germline ends. From germline, CDR1 is SGHTA and CDR2 FQGTGA. There are 14 residues in the CDR3.